This is a list of T cell receptor beta chains from one sample in a study of somatic mutations in cytotoxic T cells in rheumatoid arthritis. The method was immunoSEQ multiplex PCR; TCRdb's version includes in-frame clones alone and lacks a portion of them. The data contain around 20,000 clones, under 85% of them seen just once; the ten biggest clones take up about an eighth. Sequencing input: CD8+ T cells sorted from blood. Receptors were obtained from an adult with rheumatoid arthritis. The CDR3 runs from the conserved cysteine through the conserved F or W. The order of the fields is clone size, D gene, CDR3 length, V gene, J gene, CDR3 DNA, CDR3 protein. The D gene is left open where the match is weak. For some rows the clone size is stated as once, few or many, or as a class when expanded; others skip it.

.	TRBD1	18	TRBV9	TRBJ2-1	TGTGCCAGCAGCGTAGACAGGGACAGGTACCGGCCACACCGTGAGCAGTTCTTC	CASSVDRDRYRPHREQFF
.	.	18	TRBV6-9	TRBJ2-1	TGTGCCAGCAGTTATTCCTCGGAGGACGGCTACTCCTACAATGAGCAGTTCTTC	CASSYSSEDGYSYNEQFF
.	.	16	TRBV9	TRBJ2-1	TGTGCCAGCAGCGGAGACTCGGGGGTAGTCTACAATGAGCAGTTCTTC	CASSGDSGVVYNEQFF
once	.	14	TRBV28	TRBJ1-5	TGTGCCAGCAGTTTATGGGAACAGGATCAGCCCCAGCATTTT	CASSLWEQDQPQHF
.	.	11	TRBV6-1	TRBJ2-2	TGTGCTAGCACGAACACCGGGGAGCTGTTTTTT	CASTNTGELFF
.	.	16	TRBV2	TRBJ1-2	TGTGCCAGCAGTACCGACAGGTTTGAAGCTAACTATGGCTACACCTTC	CASSTDRFEANYGYTF
.	TRBD2	15	TRBV5-5	TRBJ2-1	TGTGCCAGCAGCGCTACTAGCGCGACGTACAATGAGCAGTTCTTC	CASSATSATYNEQFF
.	.	8	TRBV21-1	TRBJ1-1	TGTAAGGGTCAGGGAGCTTTCTTT	CKGQGAFF
.	.	13	TRBV27	TRBJ1-4	TGTGCCAGCAGTTACAGTATGGGCGAAAAACTGTTTTTT	CASSYSMGEKLFF
.	.	13	TRBV7-9	TRBJ1-2	TGTGCCAGCAGCCCCCCCCAGGTCACGAGCTACACCTTC	CASSPPQVTSYTF
.	.	13	TRBV11-1	TRBJ2-2	TGTGCCAGCACTTTACAGGGAACCGGGGAGCTGTTTTTT	CASTLQGTGELFF
.	.	19	TRBV7-2	TRBJ1-5	TGTGCCAGCAGCCTCGGGTCGGGGGACGGCCATCTAGACAATCAGCCCCAGCATTTT	CASSLGSGDGHLDNQPQHF
.	.	13	TRBV19	TRBJ1-1	TGTGCCAGTCGCCTAGAGTCGTGGACTGAAGCTTTCTTT	CASRLESWTEAFF
.	.	14	TRBV11-1	TRBJ1-2	TGTGCCAGCAGCCTGAATGGTCCTAACTATGGCTACACCTTC	CASSLNGPNYGYTF
.	.	15	TRBV10-3	TRBJ2-2	TGTGCCACCCTCGGGGTCGGGGTCGCCACCGGGGAGCTGTTTTTT	CATLGVGVATGELFF
.	.	12	TRBV30	TRBJ2-7	TGTGCCTGGAGTGTACTACGCGACGAGCAGTACTTC	CAWSVLRDEQYF
once	TRBD2	15	TRBV4-3	TRBJ2-1	TGCGCCAGCAGCCTCCGGACTAGCGGGATAAATGAGCAGTTCTTC	CASSLRTSGINEQFF
.	TRBD2	14	TRBV29-1	TRBJ2-7	TGCAGCGTTAACCAGGGTAGCGGGTACTACGAGCAGTACTTC	CSVNQGSGYYEQYF
.	.	15	TRBV7-9	TRBJ1-3	TGTGCCAGCAGCCCGTACCGGGACGGAGGAAACACCATATATTTT	CASSPYRDGGNTIYF
.	.	12	TRBV23-1	TRBJ2-1	TGCGCCAGCAGTCAATCCCTGGGACGGCAGTTCTTC	CASSQSLGRQFF
.	TRBD1	14	TRBV12-5	TRBJ1-2	TGTGCTAGTGGTTTACAGGGGCAGATGTATGGCTACACCTTC	CASGLQGQMYGYTF
.	.	15	TRBV27	TRBJ1-1	TGTGCCAGCAGTTTCCTAAAGGGGGTGAACACTGAAGCTTTCTTT	CASSFLKGVNTEAFF
.	TRBD1	14	TRBV5-6	TRBJ2-5	TGTGCCAGCAGCTGGGGGACAGGAAAAGAGACCCAGTACTTC	CASSWGTGKETQYF
.	TRBD2	17	TRBV5-1	TRBJ2-1	TGCGCCAGCAGCGGTCGACTAGCAACCCCGCCATACAATGAGCAGTTCTTC	CASSGRLATPPYNEQFF
.	.	13	TRBV19	TRBJ1-1	TGTGCCAGTAGTCTGGGGGCGGCCACTGAAGCTTTCTTT	CASSLGAATEAFF
.	.	15	TRBV9	TRBJ1-2	TGTGCCAGCAGCGTAGTACAGGACGCCTCCTATGGCTACACCTTC	CASSVVQDASYGYTF
.	.	14	TRBV4-1	TRBJ1-2	TGCGCCAGCAGCCCCCCCCGAGGGGGCTATGGCTACACCTTC	CASSPPRGGYGYTF
.	TRBD1	15	TRBV5-1	TRBJ2-3	TGCGCCAGCAGCTTGGGTGGGACAGGCACAGATACGCAGTATTTT	CASSLGGTGTDTQYF
.	TRBD1	15	TRBV5-5	TRBJ1-2	TGTGCCAGCAGCTTTCCGACAGGGGAGGACTATGGCTACACCTTC	CASSFPTGEDYGYTF
.	TRBD2	19	TRBV7-9	TRBJ2-2	TGTGCCAGCAGCCCCCCCACCGGGTCGGCTAGCGGGGGCGCCGGGGAGCTGTTTTTT	CASSPPTGSASGGAGELFF
once	.	10	TRBV2	TRBJ1-2	TGTGCCAGCAGTGCGGTTGGCTACACCTTC	CASSAVGYTF
once	.	15	TRBV13	TRBJ1-1	TGTGCCAGCAGCTTAGGCCCGGGGGGGAACACTGAAGCTTTCTTT	CASSLGPGGNTEAFF
.	.	15	TRBV7-9	TRBJ1-2	TGTGCCAGCACCCCCAAGGCCCTTGACCACTATGGCTACACCTTC	CASTPKALDHYGYTF
.	TRBD2	17	TRBV13	TRBJ2-5	TGTGCCAGCAGCTCCGGGACTAGCGGGGGAGGCCAAGAGACCCAGTACTTC	CASSSGTSGGGQETQYF
.	.	16	TRBV10-3	TRBJ2-7	TGTGCCATCAGTGAGCCTAGCGCCGCAGCCTCCTACGAGCAGTACTTC	CAISEPSAAASYEQYF
.	.	14	TRBV7-9	TRBJ1-2	TGTGCCAGCAGCTTAGCGGGGCCTAACTATGGCTACACCTTC	CASSLAGPNYGYTF
.	TRBD2	18	TRBV9	TRBJ2-1	TGTGCCAGCAGCTACCCACAGGGGACTAGCGGGGGTTACAATGAGCAGTTCTTC	CASSYPQGTSGGYNEQFF
few	TRBD1	14	TRBV7-3	TRBJ2-5	TGTGCCAGCAGCTTAACAGGGGGCTGGGAGACCCAGTACTTC	CASSLTGGWETQYF
.	.	15	TRBV5-6	TRBJ2-1	TGTGCCAGCAGCGACCCCGGGGACGGTTACAATGAGCAGTTCTTC	CASSDPGDGYNEQFF
.	.	15	TRBV2	TRBJ2-1	TGTGCCAGCAGTGAAAGACAGGCCTCCTACAATGAGCAGTTCTTC	CASSERQASYNEQFF
.	.	12	TRBV5-6	TRBJ1-1	TGTGCCAGCAGCCTTGGGCTGAATAGGGCTTTCTTT	CASSLGLNRAFF
.	.	14	TRBV10-2	TRBJ2-7	TGCGCCAGCTGTCCCGGGGCAAACTACTACGAGCAGTACTTC	CASCPGANYYEQYF
.	TRBD2	15	TRBV28	TRBJ2-5	TGTGCCAGCAGTTCCGGACTAGAACCCCAAGAGACCCAGTACTTC	CASSSGLEPQETQYF